The next 15 T cell receptor beta chains were all read from a single sample in a study of blood T cell repertoires in COVID-19. Sequenced by immunoSEQ multiplex PCR; TCRdb stores in-frame clones only, minus some. The sample includes over 95,000 clones, 75% to 90% seen only once; the top ten take roughly 4.4%. Material: peripheral blood. Source of these receptors: a woman in her fifties or sixties with acute or convalescent COVID-19.

The genes are TRBV27 and TRBJ2-2; the D gene is possibly TRBD1 (6 bases). Germline values: CDR1 MNHEY, CDR2 SMNVEV (reference sequence). This CDR3 has 14 amino acids. Between the trimmed V and J ends, which lost 6 bases and 1 base, there was a span of 9 bases. The CDR3 is CASRLGQNTGELFF. The CDR3, as DNA: TGTGCCAGCAGATTGGGACAGAACACCGGGGAGCTGTTTTTT.

CDR3 sequence (DNA): TGTGCCAGCAGTCAGCCCAACCAGCCCCAGCATTTT. This codes for CASSQPNQPQHF. This sequence joins TRBV6-6 and TRBJ1-5; unclear D gene. Trimming took off 5 bases at V and 7 bases at J, with 9 bases between the two ends. Germline CDR1 and CDR2: MNHNY and SVGAGI (reference sequence). The CDR3 loop spans 12 amino acids.

The gene calls are TRBV24-1 and TRBJ1-4, with D uncertain. The CDR3 length is 15 residues. Germline V gene lookup returns CDR1 KGHDR and CDR2 SFDVKD. V lost 2 bases to trimming and J lost 3 bases, with 9 bases between them. CDR3 in amino acids: CATSDSGGPNEKLFF. The CDR3, as DNA: TGTGCCACCAGTGATTCCGGCGGCCCTAATGAAAAACTGTTTTTT.

This chain links TRBV3-1 (or the pseudogene TRBV3-2) with TRBJ2-7; 7 bases fit TRBD2. The trim removed 5 bases at V and 0 bases at J, leaving 7 bases unmatched. The CDR3 is 15 amino acids. The germline V gene has CDR1 LGHDT and CDR2 YNNKEL (reference sequence). CDR3 nucleotides: TGTGCCAGCAGCTCTATCGGCGGGAGCTCCTACGAGCAGTACTTC. Protein product: CASSSIGGSSYEQYF.

The chain links TRBV2 to TRBJ1-2; possibly TRBD1 for D (6 bases). This CDR3 is built from 15 residues. Trimming removed 5 bases at V and 8 bases at J, with 21 bases between. The germline V gene has CDR1 SNHLY and CDR2 FYNNEI. CDR3 coding DNA: TGTGCCAGCAGTACTCAAGGCCGGGTAACAGGGGGCTACACCTTC. It translates to CASSTQGRVTGGYTF.

The V gene is TRBV7-2, the J gene TRBJ2-6; D remains unclear. The CDR3 is 14 amino acids. V dropped 1 base and J dropped 4 bases, with 5 bases sitting between them. CDR1 is SGHTA and CDR2 is FQGNSA in the germline V gene. The CDR3 nucleotides are TGTGCCAGCAGCTTAGATTCAGGGGCCAACGTCCTGACTTTC. Translating gives CASSLDSGANVLTF.

The CDR3 loop reads CASTRSGSNQPQHF. In nucleotides, the CDR3 is TGTGCCAGCACCCGGTCGGGGAGCAATCAGCCCCAGCATTTT. The chain couples TRBV27 to TRBJ1-5; no definite D call. Germline V gene lookup returns CDR1 MNHEY and CDR2 SMNVEV (reference sequence). The V end was cut by 7 bases, the J end by 1 base, with 11 bases between. This CDR3 contains 14 residues.

This clone was seen only once. The chain links TRBV18 to TRBJ1-1, with 9 positions matching TRBD1. Trimming took 3 bases from V and 1 from J; bases not matched to a gene: 6. Per the germline V gene, CDR1 is KGHSH and CDR2 is LQKENI. This CDR3 contains 16 residues. The CDR3 DNA reads TGTGCCAGCTCACCCCCGACAGGGGGATCGAACACTGAAGCTTTCTTT. It specifies CASSPPTGGSNTEAFF. Full variable domain (missing parts from reference TRBV18 and TRBJ1-1): NAGVMQNPRHLVRRRGQEARLRCSPMKGHSHVYWYRQLPEEGLKFMVYLQKENIIDESGMPKERFSAEFPKEGPSILRIQQVVRGDSAAYFCASSPPTGGSNTEAFFGQGTRLTVV.

The chain uses TRBV28 and TRBJ1-4; 8 bases agree with TRBD1. Trimming at V came to 5 bases and at J to 11 bases, leaving 7 bases not matched to a gene. Germline values: CDR1 MDHEN, CDR2 SYDVKM. The CDR3 consists of 13 residues. The CDR3 DNA is TGTGCCAGCAGTCCACGGACAGGGATGAAACTGTTTTTT. Protein sequence: CASSPRTGMKLFF.

The V gene is TRBV7-9, the J gene TRBJ2-1; no reliable D call. Deletions cut 3 bases from V and 5 bases from J, with 8 bases between. Germline assignment: CDR1 SEHNR and CDR2 FQNEAQ (reference sequence). The CDR3 consists of 13 residues. CDR3: CASSFSANNEQFF. CDR3 DNA sequence: TGTGCCAGCAGCTTCAGCGCAAACAATGAGCAGTTCTTC.

CDR3 sequence reads: CASSTDRGEEKLFF. In DNA, the CDR3 is TGTGCCAGCTCAACTGACAGGGGTGAAGAAAAACTGTTTTTT. The gene calls are TRBV18 and TRBJ1-4; 8 bases map to TRBD1. The CDR3 loop spans 14 amino acids. V lost 5 bases and J lost 8; bases outside the gene matches: 7. Germline lookup yields CDR1 KGHSH and CDR2 LQKENI.

V gene TRBV7-9 combines with J gene TRBJ2-5, with D uncertain. The CDR3 loop spans 17 amino acids. V was trimmed by 5 bases and J by 5 bases, leaving 24 bases between them. The germline gives CDR1 SEHNR, CDR2 FQNEAQ (reference sequence). The CDR3 spells CASSRRIEALLRETQYF. The CDR3 nucleotides read TGTGCCAGCAGCCGACGGATCGAAGCACTCCTCAGGGAGACCCAGTACTTC. The full variable domain, rest sourced from reference TRBV7-9 and TRBJ2-5, is DTGVSQNPRHKITKRGQNVTFRCDPISEHNRLYWYRQTLGQGPEFLTYFQNEAQLEKSRLLSDRFSAERPKGSFSTLEIQRTEQGDSAMYLCASSRRIEALLRETQYFGPGTRLLVL.

The rearrangement uses TRBV19 and TRBJ1-2; perhaps TRBD1 as D (6 bases). This CDR3 has 14 residues. Germline V gives CDR1 LNHDA, CDR2 SQIVND (reference sequence). V lost 3 bases and J lost 4, with 12 bases in between. The CDR3 region is CASSIWTASYGYTF. As DNA, the CDR3 is TGTGCCAGTAGTATCTGGACAGCAAGCTATGGCTACACCTTC.

This clone was recorded only once. The V gene is TRBV2, the J gene TRBJ1-2, with 8 bases lining up with TRBD1. The CDR3 totals 13 residues. CDR1 is SNHLY and CDR2 is FYNNEI in the germline V gene. Trimming took 6 bases from V and 3 from J; bases not matched to a gene: 3. The CDR3 sequence: CASRLDRDYGYTF. For the CDR3, the DNA is TGTGCCAGCAGACTGGACAGGGACTATGGCTACACCTTC. The entire variable domain, with the rest obtained from reference TRBV2 and TRBJ1-2, is as follows: EPEVTQTPSHQVTQMGQEVILRCVPISNHLYFYWYRQILGQKVEFLVSFYNNEISEKSEIFDDQFSVERPDGSNFTLKIRSTKLEDSAMYFCASRLDRDYGYTFGSGTRLTVV.

The V gene is TRBV7-2, the J gene TRBJ1-5, with unresolved D. Deletions cut 1 base from V and 1 base from J, with 14 bases between. From germline, CDR1 is SGHTA and CDR2 FQGNSA. CDR3 length: 17 amino acids. In DNA, the CDR3 is TGTGCCAGCAGCTTAGGTACCGGGAGGGTAAGCAATCAGCCCCAGCATTTT. Translation: CASSLGTGRVSNQPQHF.